A selection of T cell receptor beta chains follows, all from one sample in a study of T cell responses to AZD1222 COVID-19 vaccine. Sequencing used immunoSEQ multiplex PCR; TCRdb keeps in-frame clones, though not all of them. The repertoire includes 140,000 to 150,000 clones, 85% to 95% of them detected once, and around 10% sits in the top ten. The sample in question was peripheral blood, obtained after recovery from COVID-19. The receptors originated from an adult who had recovered from COVID-19. CDR3s include the opening cysteine and the closing phenylalanine or tryptophan. The order of the fields is CDR3 DNA, CDR3 protein, clone size, J gene, D gene, V gene. A D gene is named only where the DNA matches it firmly. Clone size, where shown, is once, few, many, or a class for clones that have expanded.

TGCAGCGTTTCTACAAGGCTTGATGGCACTGAAGCTTTCTTT CSVSTRLDGTEAFF - TRBJ1-1 - TRBV29-1
TGTGCCAGCAGTTTGGGACTGGTCACAGATACGCAGTATTTT CASSLGLVTDTQYF - TRBJ2-3 - TRBV27
TGTGCCAGCAGTTTCGGGATAAGCAATCAGCCCCAGCATTTT CASSFGISNQPQHF - TRBJ1-5 - TRBV5-6
TGTGCCAGCCTGGGACTAGCGGGAGGGCCGTCAGATACGCAGTATTTT CASLGLAGGPSDTQYF - TRBJ2-3 TRBD2 TRBV2
TGTGCCAGCAGTGCTCGGACAGGGAGGACCGGGGAGCTGTTTTTT CASSARTGRTGELFF - TRBJ2-2 TRBD1 TRBV2
TGTGCCAGCAGCTCCTCTAGCGCCTACAATGAGCAGTTCTTC CASSSSSAYNEQFF - TRBJ2-1 - TRBV28
TGTGCCACCAGCAGCCTAACAGGGGGCGGGTTCTACGAGCAGTACTTC CATSSLTGGGFYEQYF - TRBJ2-7 TRBD1 TRBV15
TGTGCCAGCAGCCAAGGCGGCGGCAATGAGCAGTTCTTC CASSQGGGNEQFF - TRBJ2-1 - TRBV14
TGTGCCAGCAGCCCCCCCCGGGGGGCGAAGAACACTGAAGCTTTCTTT CASSPPRGAKNTEAFF - TRBJ1-1 - TRBV27
TGTGCCAGCAGACTCCCCGGACAGGGAATAGGGGGCTACACCTTC CASRLPGQGIGGYTF - TRBJ1-2 TRBD1 TRBV6-6
TGTGCCAGCAGCTTAGGGGGTTTACAGGAGCAGTACTTC CASSLGGLQEQYF - TRBJ2-7 - TRBV11-3
TGTGCCAGCAGCCAAGGACATAGTGGCTACACCTTC CASSQGHSGYTF - TRBJ1-2 - TRBV3-1/TRBV3-2
TGTGCCAGCAGCGCGCAGGGGGGGTACACCGGGGAGCTGTTTTTT CASSAQGGYTGELFF - TRBJ2-2 - TRBV9
TGTGCCACGGATTCTGTCATGAACACTGAAGCTTTCTTT CATDSVMNTEAFF once TRBJ1-1 - TRBV28
TGCGCCAGCAGCCGACTCGGGACAGACTATGGCTACACCTTC CASSRLGTDYGYTF - TRBJ1-2 TRBD1 TRBV5-1
TGCGCCAGCAGTCTGGGGTCGGACATCTACGAGCAGTACTTC CASSLGSDIYEQYF - TRBJ2-7 - TRBV5-1
TGTGCCAGCAGCCAAGCTCATTGGAGGGAGGGTATGGACTATGGCTACACCTTC CASSQAHWREGMDYGYTF - TRBJ1-2 - TRBV14
TGTGCCAGCTCACTCCAACCTCCGCAGGCTAACTATGGCTACACCTTC CASSLQPPQANYGYTF - TRBJ1-2 - TRBV18
TGTGCCAGCAGCTCGGGACTAGCGGGAGGGGCGTACAATGAGCAGTTCTTC CASSSGLAGGAYNEQFF - TRBJ2-1 TRBD2 TRBV5-5